These T cell receptor beta chains were read from a single sample in a study of blood T cell repertoires in COVID-19. Only in-frame clones appear in the TCRdb table, and some are missing; sequencing was by immunoSEQ multiplex PCR. The sample yields roughly 250,000 clones, around three quarters seen once. Source material: peripheral blood. These receptors all come from a woman at least 80 years old with acute or convalescent COVID-19. Both conserved end residues are part of each CDR3.

cdr3_length v_call cdr3_aa
13 TRBV19 CASSEQGTGGYTF
17 TRBV3-1/TRBV3-2 CASSQIGTGGVADTQYF
13 TRBV6-5 CASSYSREDRSFF
16 TRBV5-4 CASSLGRGIGNTEAFF
15 TRBV5-1 CASSPMGGASHEQYF
14 TRBV6-5 CASKRASGVYEQFF
14 TRBV5-1 CASSLAGQRETQYF
17 TRBV4-3 CASSQVLWNSVNTEAFF
13 TRBV11-2 CASSLGVRSEAFF
13 TRBV2 CASSLTGNTEAFF
15 TRBV5-1 CASRLTRVSQETQYF
14 TRBV5-4 CASSLAMGQDTQYF
17 TRBV7-2 CASSLIYVGSSYNEQFF
15 TRBV6-1 CASSEADRVGGTQYF
12 TRBV5-6 CASGDLGAVQFF
13 TRBV19 CASSFAGYTEAFF
19 TRBV30 CAWSLVRGSPLPMNTEAFF
14 TRBV19 CASSTAGPNSPLHF
14 TRBV19 CASSIAVSTGELFF
13 TRBV12-1 CASSPFVQETQYF
13 TRBV12-3/TRBV12-4 CASGETGYNEQFF
16 TRBV12-5 CASGLRLKGRGDEQFF
15 TRBV19 CASSIAWTGVYEQYF
14 TRBV5-5 CASSLLQMNTEAFF
15 TRBV3-1/TRBV3-2 CASSLGGARSQPQHF
16 TRBV15 CATSRGGGRRADTQYF
14 TRBV6-6 CASGVTGANTEAFF
12 TRBV2 CASRNTNSPLHF
13 TRBV6-6 CASREVGREKLFF
13 TRBV4-3 CASSQGQDYEQYF
15 TRBV5-1 CASSLGQGDVNEQFF
16 TRBV9 CASSVSPLQGGGGYTF
14 TRBV10-3 CAISDSRGEDGYTF
13 TRBV19 CASSAHGGDTQYF
14 TRBV24-1 CATSDSRGHETQYF
15 TRBV3-1/TRBV3-2 CASSHYRESNTEAFF
16 TRBV7-8 CASSPHRDRGQNEQFF
15 TRBV7-2 CASSSRTGGSGTQYF
13 TRBV20-1 CSASRDRVIGYTF
16 TRBV14 CASSQVTGVVGTEAFF
16 TRBV28 CASRTRQGARTETQYF
16 TRBV5-5 CASSLGYTGGEEKLFF
15 TRBV5-1 CASSLGTTAYNEQFF
13 TRBV29-1 CSVGTGGNTEAFF
13 TRBV5-1 CASNTGEASRQYF
14 TRBV6-6 CASSTGRGVDTQYF
14 TRBV27 CASSRRGFNSPLHF
21 TRBV3-1/TRBV3-2 CASSQDYGTRGTPAGANVLTF
14 TRBV7-9 CASSPGQGDTEAFF
11 TRBV6-4 CASRLRGAGYF